Sequencing of this T cell receptor beta chain was carried out in a study of T cell repertoires in cytomegalovirus infection. Across the whole study: Carrying CMV and the relevant HLA type showed in public TCR beta signatures.

The CDR3 consists of 16 residues. V lost 6 bases to trimming and J lost 1 base, with 18 bases between them. Germline lookup yields CDR1 SNHLY and CDR2 FYNNEI. This clonotype has at least ten counts. What it recognizes is unknown. TCRdb fed the reads into MiXCR, producing one record per CDR3 protein. This table has under 300,000 distinct CDR3 sequences, around 15% appearing once. General study findings and limits: Ex vivo, HLA-C-restricted CMV-specific TCR beta clonotypes prevailed over the rest of the response. Totalled public TCR beta family frequency picked out people who carried CMV plus the relevant HLA.

The sample taken for sequencing was CD8+ T cells from PBMCs. The J gene is TRBJ2-5, the V gene TRBV2; D possibly matches TRBD1 or TRBD2 (5 bases each). This receptor was identified in a human donor in good health (CMV status not recorded). Some clones in this sample may be carry-over from other donors' samples. The CDR3 spells CASSVYSAGTQETQYF. The CDR3 coding sequence is TGTGCCAGCAGCGTTTACTCAGCCGGGACCCAAGAGACCCAGTACTTC.